The 18 T cell receptor beta chains given below trace back to one sample, sequenced in a study of T cell responses to AZD1222 COVID-19 vaccine. Profiled with immunoSEQ multiplex PCR; TCRdb holds only in-frame clones, not every one. The sample lists some 94,000 clones, 87% occurring once. Here the sequenced sample was peripheral blood, taken on day 0 of AZD1222 vaccination. Source of these receptors: an adult in good health.

The chain couples TRBV24-1 to TRBJ2-2; no reliable D call. V gave up 0 bases and J gave up 0 bases, with 10 bases separating them. CDR1 is KGHDR, CDR2 SFDVKD, per germline. This CDR3 is 17 amino acids long. The CDR3 protein is CATSDLPVNSNTGELFF. CDR3 in DNA: TGTGCCACCAGTGATTTGCCGGTCAATTCGAACACCGGGGAGCTGTTTTTT.

The rearrangement joins TRBV5-4 to TRBJ2-3; D remains unclear. CDR1 SGHNT and CDR2 YYREEE come from the germline V gene (reference sequence). Trimming removed 1 base from V and 5 bases from J, with 14 bases in between. This CDR3 contains 15 residues. This chain's CDR3 is CASSLPSAPGDTQYF. CDR3 coding DNA: TGTGCCAGCAGCTTGCCCTCTGCTCCTGGAGATACGCAGTATTTT.

This chain uses TRBV2 with TRBJ2-3; D might be TRBD1 (6 bases). The CDR3 totals 13 residues. Deletions cut 7 bases from V and 3 bases from J, with 11 bases between. Per germline, CDR1 SNHLY and CDR2 FYNNEI. CDR3: CASKGVLTDTQYF. In nucleotides, the CDR3 is TGTGCCAGCAAGGGGGTTCTAACAGATACGCAGTATTTT.

This chain uses TRBV12-3 or TRBV12-4 with TRBJ1-2; TRBD1 matches 8 bases. This CDR3 has 13 amino acids. With V trimmed by 6 bases and J by 10 bases, 10 bases remained unmatched. The CDR3 protein is CASSLQGDWVYTF. In DNA, the CDR3 is TGTGCCAGCAGCTTACAGGGGGACTGGGTCTACACCTTC.

The V gene is TRBV11-2, the J gene TRBJ2-7; a possible D gene is TRBD2 (6 bases). Germline CDR1 and CDR2: SGHAT and FQNNGV. This CDR3 is built from 15 residues. Trimming removed 5 bases from V and 0 bases from J, with 14 bases in between. CDR3 nucleotides: TGTGCCAGCAGCAAAAGCCGGGACTCCTCCTACGAGCAGTACGTC. This sequence encodes CASSKSRDSSYEQYV.

J is TRBJ2-5 and V is TRBV28; D ambiguous. Germline-derived CDR1 and CDR2 are MDHEN and SYDVKM. There are 10 residues in the CDR3. V lost 7 bases and J 2 bases, leaving 2 bases between the germline ends. As DNA, the CDR3 is TGTGCCAGCAAACAAGAGACCCAGTACTTC. Translation: CASKQETQYF.

The chain employs TRBV19 and TRBJ2-1; 14 nucleotides line up with TRBD2. The CDR3 extends over 19 amino acids. In germline, CDR1 is LNHDA, CDR2 SQIVND (reference sequence). J gave up 0 bases and V 5 bases, and 9 bases lay outside the gene matches. CDR3 DNA sequence: TGTGCCAGTAGTCCCGGACTAGCGGGGGGACTGAGCTCCTACAATGAGCAGTTCTTC. Residues: CASSPGLAGGLSSYNEQFF.

J is TRBJ1-2 and V is TRBV7-2, with no clear D. V was pared by 0 bases and J by 8 bases, with 10 bases between. Germline CDR1 reads SGHTA; CDR2 reads FQGNSA. The CDR3 extends over 13 amino acids. DNA for the CDR3: TGTGCCAGCAGCTTAGCCCGGTCGGGAGGCTACACCTTC. Encoded protein: CASSLARSGGYTF.

This clone showed up just a few times. The chain uses TRBV5-4 and TRBJ1-1, with D maybe TRBD1 (6 bases). Germline CDR1 SGHNT, CDR2 YYREEE (reference sequence). The V and J ends lost 4 bases and 4 bases respectively, with 17 bases between them. The CDR3 covers 15 residues. The CDR3 is CASSLQTGFGTEAFF. CDR3 coding DNA: TGTGCCAGCAGCCTTCAAACAGGGTTCGGCACTGAAGCTTTCTTT.

The gene calls are TRBV19 and TRBJ1-2; weak D call: TRBD1 (6 bases). The CDR3 consists of 12 residues. From germline, CDR1 is LNHDA and CDR2 SQIVND (reference sequence). Trimming removed 9 bases from V and 6 bases from J, with 14 bases in between. The CDR3 nucleotides read TGTGCCAGCAGAGGGGGGGTTCATGGCTACACCTTC. It yields the protein CASRGGVHGYTF.

This clone was observed a handful of times. The chain couples TRBV30 to TRBJ2-1, with D possibly TRBD2 on 5 matching bases. Germline loops: CDR1 GTSNPN, CDR2 SVGIG (reference sequence). V shed 4 bases and J shed 0 bases, with 10 bases lying between them. The CDR3 totals 14 residues. The CDR3 loop is CAWTPGSSYNEQFF. The CDR3, as DNA: TGTGCCTGGACGCCGGGAAGCTCCTACAATGAGCAGTTCTTC.

The chain joins TRBV2 to TRBJ2-7; D is ambiguous. CDR1 is SNHLY and CDR2 is FYNNEI in the germline V gene. Trimming took off 6 bases at V and 2 bases at J, with 11 bases between the two ends. The CDR3 loop spans 13 amino acids. DNA of the CDR3: TGTGCCAGCAGAGGCGTCGGTCCCTACGAGCAGTACTTC. Its protein is CASRGVGPYEQYF.

V is TRBV5-8 and J is TRBJ1-5, with 8 bases that match TRBD1. CDR3 length: 14 residues. After removal of 4 bases from V and 5 bases from J, the junction contained 5 bases not matched to a gene. Germline CDR1 and CDR2: SGHTS and YDEGEE. CDR3 residues: CASSPGTGYQPQHF. CDR3 bases: TGTGCCAGCAGCCCGGGGACAGGCTATCAGCCCCAGCATTTT.

V usage is TRBV2 and J usage is TRBJ2-7; the D gene is possibly TRBD1 (5 bases). The CDR3 totals 12 residues. Per the germline V gene, CDR1 is SNHLY and CDR2 is FYNNEI. Between the trimmed V and J ends, which lost 2 bases and 7 bases, there was a span of 9 bases. In nucleotides, the CDR3 is TGTGCCAGCAGTGAACAGGGTTATGAGCAGTACGTC. Its translation is CASSEQGYEQYV.

V usage is TRBV3-1 (or the pseudogene TRBV3-2) and J usage is TRBJ2-5, with 12 bases aligning to TRBD2. Germline lookup yields CDR1 LGHDT and CDR2 YNNKEL (reference sequence). This CDR3 has 16 amino acids. V dropped 0 bases and J dropped 5; count of bases not matched to a gene: 4. In DNA, the CDR3 is TGTGCCAGCAGCCAAGACAGGACTAGCGGGACGGAGACCCAGTACTTC. As protein: CASSQDRTSGTETQYF.

The chain joins TRBV7-8 to TRBJ1-3; 8 nucleotides agree with TRBD1. This CDR3 has 18 amino acids. Trimming cost V 4 bases and J 1 base; bases outside gene matches: 12. CDR1 SGHVS and CDR2 FQNEAQ come from the germline V gene. The CDR3 coding sequence is TGTGCCAGCAGCTCCATATTTAGGACAGGGACATCTGGAAACACCATATATTTT. Translating gives CASSSIFRTGTSGNTIYF.

The chain couples TRBV3-1 (or the pseudogene TRBV3-2) to TRBJ2-3; 7 bases agree with TRBD2. The germline V gene encodes CDR1 LGHDT and CDR2 YNNKEL (reference sequence). After removal of 4 bases from V and 0 bases from J, the junction contained 4 bases not matched to a gene. There are 15 residues in the CDR3. CDR3 coding DNA: TGTGCCAGCAGCCGGGGGGGACCTAGCACAGATACGCAGTATTTT. Translated: CASSRGGPSTDTQYF.

The table lists this clone with a count of one. The chain links TRBV6-5 to TRBJ2-1; D is unclear. Germline CDR1 reads MNHEY; CDR2 reads SVGAGI. CDR3 length equals 13 residues. V was shortened by 5 bases and J by 1 base, with 6 bases between the two germline ends. The CDR3 DNA sequence: TGTGCCAGCAGTACCTCGTCCTACAATGAGCAGTTCTTC. Residues: CASSTSSYNEQFF.